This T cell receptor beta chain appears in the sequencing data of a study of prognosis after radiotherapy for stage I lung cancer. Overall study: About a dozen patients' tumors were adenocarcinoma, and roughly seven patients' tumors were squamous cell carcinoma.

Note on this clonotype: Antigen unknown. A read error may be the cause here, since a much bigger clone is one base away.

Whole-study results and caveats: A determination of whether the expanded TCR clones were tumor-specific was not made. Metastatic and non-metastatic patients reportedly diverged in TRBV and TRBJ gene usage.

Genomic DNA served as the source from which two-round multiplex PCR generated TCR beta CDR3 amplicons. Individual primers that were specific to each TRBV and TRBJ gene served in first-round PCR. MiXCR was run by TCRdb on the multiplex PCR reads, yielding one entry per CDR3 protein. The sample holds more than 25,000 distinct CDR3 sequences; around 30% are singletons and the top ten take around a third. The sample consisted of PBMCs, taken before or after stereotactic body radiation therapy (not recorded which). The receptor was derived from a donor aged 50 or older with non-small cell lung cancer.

In DNA, the CDR3 is TGCAGTGCTAGAGACCTATCCGCAGATACCCAGTACTTC. Protein product: CSARDLSADTQYF. This chain connects TRBV20-1 to TRBJ2-5; D not certain. Germline CDR1 DFQATT, CDR2 SNEGSKA (reference sequence). V lost 0 bases, J lost 8 bases, and 13 bases lay in between. This CDR3 spans 13 amino acids.